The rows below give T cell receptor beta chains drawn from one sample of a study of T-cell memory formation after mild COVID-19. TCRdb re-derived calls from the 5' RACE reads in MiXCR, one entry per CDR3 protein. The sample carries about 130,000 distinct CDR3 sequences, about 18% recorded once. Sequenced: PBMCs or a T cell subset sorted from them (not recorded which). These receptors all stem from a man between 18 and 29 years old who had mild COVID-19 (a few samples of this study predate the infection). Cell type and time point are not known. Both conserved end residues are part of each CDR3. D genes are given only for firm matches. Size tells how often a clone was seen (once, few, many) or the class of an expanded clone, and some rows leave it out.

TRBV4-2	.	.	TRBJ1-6	TGTGCCAGCAGCCAGCAGGGGACGGATTCACCCCTCCACTTT	CASSQQGTDSPLHF
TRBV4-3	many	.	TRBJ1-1	TGCGCCAGCAGACGTACTGGGAACACTGAAGCTTTCTTT	CASRRTGNTEAFF
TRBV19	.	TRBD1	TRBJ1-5	TGTGCCAGTAGTCAGGGGACAGGAGGACAGCCCCAGCATTTT	CASSQGTGGQPQHF
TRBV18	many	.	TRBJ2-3	TGTGCCAGCTCACCCCCGGTGGCAGATACGCAGTATTTT	CASSPPVADTQYF
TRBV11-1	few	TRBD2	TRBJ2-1	TGTGCCAGCAGCGCGCTAGCGGGGTCGTACAATGAGCAGTTCTTC	CASSALAGSYNEQFF
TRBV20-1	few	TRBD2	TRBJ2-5	TGCAGTGCTGGAACTAGCGGACAAGAGACCCAGTACTTC	CSAGTSGQETQYF
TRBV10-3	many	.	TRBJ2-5	TGTGCCATCAGTGAGGACTCCCGCACAGAGACCCAGTACTTC	CAISEDSRTETQYF
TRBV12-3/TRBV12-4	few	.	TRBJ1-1	TGTGCCAGCAGTCCCCGACGGGAGAACACTGAAGCTTTCTTT	CASSPRRENTEAFF
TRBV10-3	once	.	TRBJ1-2	TGTGCCATCAGAAGACATAACTATGGCTACACCTTC	CAIRRHNYGYTF
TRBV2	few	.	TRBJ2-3	TGTGCCAGCAGTGCTAGGACAGTCACAGATACGCAGTATTTT	CASSARTVTDTQYF
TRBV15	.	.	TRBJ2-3	TGTGCCACCAGCAAGTACACAGATACGCAGTATTTT	CATSKYTDTQYF
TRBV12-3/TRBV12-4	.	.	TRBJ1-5	TGTGCCAGTGGGAGGGTGGGTCCAGGCGGCCCCCAGCATTTT	CASGRVGPGGPQHF
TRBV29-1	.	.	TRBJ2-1	TGCAGCTACGGGGGCATCGGATACAATGAGCAGTTCTTC	CSYGGIGYNEQFF
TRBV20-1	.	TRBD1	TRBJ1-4	TGCAGTGCTGGGACAGGAGGAGACGAAAAACTGTTTTTT	CSAGTGGDEKLFF
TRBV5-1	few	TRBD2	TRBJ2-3	TGCGCCAGCAGCTTGGTGTCTAGCGGGGAGGCCACAGATACGCAGTATTTT	CASSLVSSGEATDTQYF
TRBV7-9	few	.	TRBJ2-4	TGTGCCAGCAGCGTTACCGGGGTCTCGAGCATTCAGTACTTC	CASSVTGVSSIQYF
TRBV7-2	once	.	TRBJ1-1	TGTGCCAGCAGCTCCGCCGCTGTCATGAACACTGAAGCTTTCTTT	CASSSAAVMNTEAFF
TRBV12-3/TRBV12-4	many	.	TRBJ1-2	TGTGCCAGCAGTTCCTCGGGAGGTATAAACTATGGCTACACCTTC	CASSSSGGINYGYTF
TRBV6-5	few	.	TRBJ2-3	TGTGCCAGCAGTTACTCCGCGCACCCTAGCACAGATACGCAGTATTTT	CASSYSAHPSTDTQYF
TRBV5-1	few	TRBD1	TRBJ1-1	TGCGCCAGCAGCCGACAGGGGTTGAGCACTGAAGCTTTCTTT	CASSRQGLSTEAFF
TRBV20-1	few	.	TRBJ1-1	TGCAGTGCTAGCAGCCCGGGGGGTCCCTCCACTGAAGCTTTCTTT	CSASSPGGPSTEAFF
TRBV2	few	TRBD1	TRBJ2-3	TGTGCCAGCACCCGACAGGGTCCCACGTCAGATACGCAGTATTTT	CASTRQGPTSDTQYF
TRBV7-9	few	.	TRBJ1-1	TGTGCCAGCAGCTCGCTAGGAAACACTGAAGCTTTCTTT	CASSSLGNTEAFF
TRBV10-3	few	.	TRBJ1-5	TGTGCCATCAGTGGACTCAGGGCGGGCCAGCCCCAGCATTTT	CAISGLRAGQPQHF
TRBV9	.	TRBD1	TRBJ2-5	TGTGCCAGCAGCACCCGGGACAGGGGCCCTCCGGAGACCCAGTACTTC	CASSTRDRGPPETQYF
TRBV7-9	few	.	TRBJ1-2	TGTGCCAGCAGCGGAGTAGCAGGGATCTATGGCTACACCTTC	CASSGVAGIYGYTF
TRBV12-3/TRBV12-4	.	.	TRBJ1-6	TGTGCCAGCAGCCGAGGCCCCCATTCACCCCTCCACTTT	CASSRGPHSPLHF
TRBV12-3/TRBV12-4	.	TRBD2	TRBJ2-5	TGTGCCAGCAGATCCCACGGGGGGGTTCGGGAGACCCAGTACTTC	CASRSHGGVRETQYF
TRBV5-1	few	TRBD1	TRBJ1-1	TGCGCCAGCACCCCGGACAGGCCGAACACTGAAGCTTTCTTT	CASTPDRPNTEAFF
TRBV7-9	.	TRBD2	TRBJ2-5	TGTGCCAGCAGCTACCGACTAGCAGAAGAGACCCAGTACTTC	CASSYRLAEETQYF
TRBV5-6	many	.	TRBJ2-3	TGTGCCAGCAGCTTTTCTCCCGGACAGACGACAGATACGCAGTATTTT	CASSFSPGQTTDTQYF
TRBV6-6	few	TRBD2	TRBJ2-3	TGTGCCAGCTTAGCCCTAGCGACTAGCGGGTACCCAGATACGCAGTATTTT	CASLALATSGYPDTQYF
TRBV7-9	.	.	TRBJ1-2	TGTGCCAGTACCTCCGGGGCCTATGGCTACACCTTC	CASTSGAYGYTF
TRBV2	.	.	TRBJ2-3	TGTGCCAGCAGTGAACGGGGGGCAGGCACAGATACGCAGTATTTT	CASSERGAGTDTQYF
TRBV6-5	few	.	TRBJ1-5	TGTGCCAGCAGTTACAGGTCGTCTCCCAAGGGTCCCCAGCATTTT	CASSYRSSPKGPQHF
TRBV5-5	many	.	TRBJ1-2	TGTGCCAGCAGCTTGAGAGGGGACGGCTACACCTTC	CASSLRGDGYTF
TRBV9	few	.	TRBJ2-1	TGTGCCAGCAGCGTAGGTGGGGGCGCCTACAATGAGCAGTTCTTC	CASSVGGGAYNEQFF
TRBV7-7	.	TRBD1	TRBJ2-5	TGTGCCAGCAGCTTAGGTGCCGGGGGACAGGGGGAGACCCAGTACTTC	CASSLGAGGQGETQYF
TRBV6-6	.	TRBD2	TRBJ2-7	TGTGCCAGCAGTTACGGGCTGGGACTAGCGTCCTACGAGCAGTACTTC	CASSYGLGLASYEQYF
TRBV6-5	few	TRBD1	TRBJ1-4	TGTGCCAGCAGCTACGAGGGGACAGGGTACGAAAAACTGTTTTTT	CASSYEGTGYEKLFF
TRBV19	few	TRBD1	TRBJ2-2	TGTGCCAGTTCCCGACAGGGGAACACCGGGGAGCTGTTTTTT	CASSRQGNTGELFF
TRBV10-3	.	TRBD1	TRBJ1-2	TGTGCCATCAGTGAGTCCAGGGGGGTTGCCTATGGCTACACCTTC	CAISESRGVAYGYTF
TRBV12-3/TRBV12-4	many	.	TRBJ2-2	TGTGCCAGCAGTTTAGTTTTAGGGGCCACCGGGGAGCTGTTTTTT	CASSLVLGATGELFF
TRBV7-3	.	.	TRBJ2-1	TGTGCCAGCAGCTTAAGGCAAGAGGGGGGAAAGCAGTTCTTC	CASSLRQEGGKQFF
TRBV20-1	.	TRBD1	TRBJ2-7	TGCAGTGCTCAAGCAGGGGGCCGAAGCTACGAGCAGTACTTC	CSAQAGGRSYEQYF
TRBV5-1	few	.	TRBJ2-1	TGCGCCAGCAGCTGGGGGGCCGGTAATAATGAGCAGTTCTTC	CASSWGAGNNEQFF
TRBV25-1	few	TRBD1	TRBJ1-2	TGTGCCAGCAGTGAAAATTCCCCCATCCCCCCCAGGGGGCTGAGTGGCTACACCTTC	CASSENSPIPPRGLSGYTF
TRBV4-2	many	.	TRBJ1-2	TGTGCCAGCAGCCTGGACAGCTATGGCTACACCTTC	CASSLDSYGYTF
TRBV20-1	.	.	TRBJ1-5	TGCAGTGCCAAGACTGGGCGGTCGGGCAATCAGCCCCAGCATTTT	CSAKTGRSGNQPQHF
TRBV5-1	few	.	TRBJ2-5	TGCGCCAGCAGCTGGGATCAAGAGACCCAGTACTTC	CASSWDQETQYF